This T cell receptor (beta chain) was obtained from a study of spatial heterogeneity in lung cancer. Time point in this sample: sample taken at primary tumor resection. The donors comprised about 69 untreated early-stage non-small cell lung cancer patients. Germline values: CDR1 SGHVS, CDR2 FNYEAQ. This CDR3 is built from 14 residues. V lost 4 bases and J lost 7, with 16 bases in between. Study-level findings and limits: For expanded intratumoral alpha and beta TCRs, counts tracked tumor mutation counts.

This clonotype was seen repeatedly, ten times or more. Its antigen is as yet unknown. This beta chain turned up in a library designed for alpha chains; as an off-target read, its abundance says little. TCRdb fed the 5' RACE reads into MiXCR, producing one record per CDR3 protein. Of some 14,000 distinct CDR3 sequences in the sample, less than 6.5% were seen once. The chain employs TRBV7-6 and TRBJ2-5; D possibly corresponds to TRBD1 (6 bases). Material: lung tumor tissue, obtained at surgery. The clonotype was recovered from a female donor with early-stage non-small cell lung cancer. The CDR3 sequence: CASSSRQEIGTQYF. The CDR3, as DNA: TGTGCCAGCAGCTCTCGACAGGAAATAGGGACCCAGTACTTC.